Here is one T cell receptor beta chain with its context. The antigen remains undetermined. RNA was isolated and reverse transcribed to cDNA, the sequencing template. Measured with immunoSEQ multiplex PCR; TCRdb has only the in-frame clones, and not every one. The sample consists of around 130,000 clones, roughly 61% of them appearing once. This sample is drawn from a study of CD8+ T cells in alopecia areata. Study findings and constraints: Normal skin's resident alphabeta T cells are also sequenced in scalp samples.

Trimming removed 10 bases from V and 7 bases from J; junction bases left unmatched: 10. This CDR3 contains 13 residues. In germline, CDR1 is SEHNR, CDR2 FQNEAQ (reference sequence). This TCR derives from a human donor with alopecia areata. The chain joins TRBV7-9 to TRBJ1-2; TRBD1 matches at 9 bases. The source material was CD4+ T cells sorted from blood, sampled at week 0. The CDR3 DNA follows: TGTGCCACCACCCAACAGGGGGCGGCTGGCTACACCTTC. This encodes CATTQQGAAGYTF.